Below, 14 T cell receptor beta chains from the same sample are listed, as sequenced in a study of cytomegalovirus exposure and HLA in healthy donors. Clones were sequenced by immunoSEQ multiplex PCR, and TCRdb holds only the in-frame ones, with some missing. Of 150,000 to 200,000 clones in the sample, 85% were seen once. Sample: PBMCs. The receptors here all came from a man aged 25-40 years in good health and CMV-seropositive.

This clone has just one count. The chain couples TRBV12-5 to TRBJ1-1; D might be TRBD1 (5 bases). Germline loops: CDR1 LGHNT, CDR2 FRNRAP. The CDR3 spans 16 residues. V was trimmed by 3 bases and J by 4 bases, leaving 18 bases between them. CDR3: CASGFPQGRPATEAFF. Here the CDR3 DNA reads TGTGCTAGTGGTTTTCCCCAGGGAAGACCGGCCACTGAAGCTTTCTTT.

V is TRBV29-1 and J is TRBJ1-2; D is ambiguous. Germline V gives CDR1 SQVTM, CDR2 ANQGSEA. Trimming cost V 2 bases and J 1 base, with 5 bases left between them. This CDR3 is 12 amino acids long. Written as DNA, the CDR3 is TGCAGCGTTGAACTGTATAACTATGGCTACACCTTC. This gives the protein CSVELYNYGYTF. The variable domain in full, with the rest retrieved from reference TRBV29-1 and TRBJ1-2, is SAVISQKPSRDICQRGTSLTIQCQVDSQVTMMFWYRQQPGQSLTLIATANQGSEATYESGFVIDKFPISRPNLTFSTLTVSNMSPEDSSIYLCSVELYNYGYTFGSGTRLTVV.

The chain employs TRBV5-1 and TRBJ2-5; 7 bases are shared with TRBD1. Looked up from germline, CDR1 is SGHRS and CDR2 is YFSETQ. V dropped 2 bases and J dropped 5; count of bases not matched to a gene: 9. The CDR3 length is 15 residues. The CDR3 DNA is TGCGCCAGCAGCTTAAGGACAGGAGGCCGGGAGACCCAGTACTTC. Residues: CASSLRTGGRETQYF.

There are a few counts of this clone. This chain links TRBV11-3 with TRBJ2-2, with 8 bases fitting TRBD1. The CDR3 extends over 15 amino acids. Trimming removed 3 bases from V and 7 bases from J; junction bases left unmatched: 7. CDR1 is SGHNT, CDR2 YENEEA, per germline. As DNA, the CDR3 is TGTGCCAGCAGCTTGGAGCAGGGGGCCGGCGGGGAGCTGTTTTTT. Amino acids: CASSLEQGAGGELFF. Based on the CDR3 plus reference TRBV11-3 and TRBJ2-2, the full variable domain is EAGVVQSPRYKIIEKKQPVAFWCNPISGHNTLYWYLQNLGQGPELLIRYENEEAVDDSQLPKDRFSAERLKGVDSTLKIQPAELGDSAVYLCASSLEQGAGGELFFGEGSRLTVL.

CDR3 in amino acids: CASSSGQGGPEAFF. In DNA, the CDR3 is TGTGCCAGCAGCAGCGGACAGGGGGGGCCTGAAGCTTTCTTT. The chain joins TRBV5-8 to TRBJ1-1; 10 bases are a match to TRBD1. Germline-derived CDR1 and CDR2 are SGHTS and YDEGEE. The CDR3 length is 14 residues. J lost 6 bases, V lost 4 bases, and 6 bases had no gene match. Full variable domain (remainder filled in from reference TRBV5-8 and TRBJ1-1): EAGVTQSPTHLIKTRGQQATLRCSPISGHTSVYWYQQALGLGLQFLLWYDEGEERNRGNFPPRFSGRQFPNYSSELNVNALELEDSALYLCASSSGQGGPEAFFGQGTRLTVV.

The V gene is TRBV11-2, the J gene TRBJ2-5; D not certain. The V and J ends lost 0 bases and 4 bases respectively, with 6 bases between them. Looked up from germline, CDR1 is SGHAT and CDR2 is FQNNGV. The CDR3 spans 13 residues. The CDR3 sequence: CASSLDGGETQYF. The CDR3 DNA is TGTGCCAGCAGCTTAGATGGCGGAGAGACCCAGTACTTC.

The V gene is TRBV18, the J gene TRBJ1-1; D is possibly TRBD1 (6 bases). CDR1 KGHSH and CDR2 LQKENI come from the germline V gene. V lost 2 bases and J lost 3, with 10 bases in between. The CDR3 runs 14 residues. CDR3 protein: CASSPAGADTEAFF. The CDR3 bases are TGTGCCAGCTCACCAGCGGGGGCGGACACTGAAGCTTTCTTT.

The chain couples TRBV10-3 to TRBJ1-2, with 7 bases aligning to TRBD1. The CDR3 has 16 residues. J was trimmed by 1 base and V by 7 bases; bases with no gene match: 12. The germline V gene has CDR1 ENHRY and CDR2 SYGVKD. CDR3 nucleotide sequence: TGTGCCATCATGAGTGGGGACAGAGCAAATAACTATGGCTACACCTTC. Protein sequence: CAIMSGDRANNYGYTF.

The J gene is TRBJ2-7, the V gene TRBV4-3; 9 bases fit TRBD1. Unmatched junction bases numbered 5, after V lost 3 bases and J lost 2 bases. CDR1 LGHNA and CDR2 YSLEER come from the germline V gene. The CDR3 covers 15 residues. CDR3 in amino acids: CASSHGQGSPYEQYF. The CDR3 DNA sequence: TGCGCCAGCAGCCATGGACAGGGGTCCCCCTACGAGCAGTACTTC.

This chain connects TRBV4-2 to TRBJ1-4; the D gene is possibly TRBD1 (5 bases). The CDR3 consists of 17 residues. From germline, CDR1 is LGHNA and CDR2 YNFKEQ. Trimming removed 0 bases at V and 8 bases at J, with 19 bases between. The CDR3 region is CASSQDHSGPLGEKLFF. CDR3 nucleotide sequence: TGTGCCAGCAGCCAAGATCATTCAGGGCCTTTGGGGGAAAAACTGTTTTTT.

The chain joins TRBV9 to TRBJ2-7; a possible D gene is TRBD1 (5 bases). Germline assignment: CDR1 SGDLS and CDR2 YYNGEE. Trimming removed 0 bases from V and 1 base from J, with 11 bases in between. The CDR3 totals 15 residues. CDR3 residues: CASSVGRGTSYEQYF. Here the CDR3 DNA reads TGTGCCAGCAGCGTAGGTAGGGGCACGTCCTACGAGCAGTACTTC.

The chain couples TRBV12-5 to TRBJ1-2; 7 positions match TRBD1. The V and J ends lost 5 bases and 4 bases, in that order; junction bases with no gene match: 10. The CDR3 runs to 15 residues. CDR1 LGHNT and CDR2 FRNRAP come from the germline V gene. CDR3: CASGPGQTPFYGYTF. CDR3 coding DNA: TGTGCTAGTGGTCCGGGACAGACTCCATTCTATGGCTACACCTTC.

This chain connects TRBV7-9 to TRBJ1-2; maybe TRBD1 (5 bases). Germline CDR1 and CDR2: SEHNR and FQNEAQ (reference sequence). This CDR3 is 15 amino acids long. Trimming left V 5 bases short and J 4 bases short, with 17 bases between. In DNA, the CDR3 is TGTGCCAGCAGCCCCCCCCTTCAGGGCGCCTATGGCTACACCTTC. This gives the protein CASSPPLQGAYGYTF.

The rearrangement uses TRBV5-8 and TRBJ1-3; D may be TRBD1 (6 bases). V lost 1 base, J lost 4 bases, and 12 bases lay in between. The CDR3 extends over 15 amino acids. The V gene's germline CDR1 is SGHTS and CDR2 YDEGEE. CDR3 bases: TGTGCCAGCAGCTTGATGGACAGACTAGGAAACACCATATATTTT. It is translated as CASSLMDRLGNTIYF.